The clone carrying this TCR beta chain was seen only a few times. What it binds is unknown. It was after roughly 11 days of culture that CD4+ T cells were isolated. This sample stems from a study of vaccination effects on CD4 cells after COVID-19. Study background: Samples from a couple of convalescent patients were given 16 days and one week before vaccination. Roughly 2.1 million PBMC per well received approximately 9.4 IU/ml IL-2 and roughly 10 ug/ml peptides in culture.

Findings and limits, study-wide: Late post-vaccination samples showed marked contraction of infection- and vaccine-induced clones.

TCRdb's table, derived via immunoSEQ multiplex PCR, lists solely in-frame clones and lacks some. The sample consists of roughly 60,000 clones, about 72% of them appearing once. This TCR was recovered from a human donor who had a prior SARS-CoV-2 infection. The starting material was CD4+ T cells from PBMCs cultured without peptide, obtained before COVID-19 vaccination.

CDR3 DNA sequence: TGTGCCAGCAGCTTACTAGGGGGCGAAGGCTACACCTTC. Translated, it gives CASSLLGGEGYTF. The V gene is TRBV7-9, the J gene TRBJ1-2; 7 nucleotides align to TRBD1. CDR3 length: 13 amino acids. V trimming: 2 bases; J trimming: 8 bases; junction bases outside the gene matches: 5. Germline-derived CDR1 and CDR2 are SEHNR and FQNEAQ (reference sequence). Drawing the rest from reference TRBV7-9 and TRBJ1-2, the complete variable domain is DTGVSQNPRHKITKRGQNVTFRCDPISEHNRLYWYRQTLGQGPEFLTYFQNEAQLEKSRLLSDRFSAERPKGSFSTLEIQRTEQGDSAMYLCASSLLGGEGYTFGSGTRLTVV.